These 14 T cell receptor beta chains came from one sample sequenced in a study of T-cell memory formation after mild COVID-19. TCRdb reprocessed the 5' RACE reads with MiXCR, giving one entry per CDR3 protein. Found here are over 350,000 distinct CDR3 sequences, roughly 26% of them singletons; the top ten hold 8.8%. The specimen was PBMCs or a T cell subset sorted from them (not recorded which). Every receptor here comes from an adult woman who had mild COVID-19 (a few samples of this study predate the infection). Cell type and time point are not known.

The chain joins TRBV5-1 to TRBJ2-7, with 9 bases lining up with TRBD1. CDR1 and CDR2 from the germline V gene are SGHRS and YFSETQ. The CDR3 covers 14 residues. V lost 3 bases, J lost 4 bases, and 5 bases stayed unmatched. The DNA of the CDR3 is TGCGCCAGCAGCTGGGACAGGGCTGTTTACGAGCAGTACTTC. Its protein is CASSWDRAVYEQYF.

This clonotype was seen more than once but under ten times. J is TRBJ2-1 and V is TRBV19; a weak D match, TRBD2 (6 bases). Germline-derived CDR1 and CDR2 are LNHDA and SQIVND (reference sequence). The V gene lost 8 bases and the J gene lost 14 bases, with 16 bases spanning the gap. The CDR3 covers 11 residues. The CDR3 here is CASSDGSLEFF. The CDR3 DNA follows: TGTGCCAGTTCCGACGGGAGTTTGGAGTTCTTC.

This clonotype was detected only a few times. DNA of the CDR3: TGTGCCAGTAGTATCTCCGGGCTAGCGGGAGGTACGAATGAGCAGTTCTTC. This sequence encodes CASSISGLAGGTNEQFF. This chain uses TRBV19 with TRBJ2-1; 11 bases match TRBD2. CDR3 length equals 17 residues. V trimming: 3 bases; J trimming: 7 bases; junction bases outside the gene matches: 11. Germline V CDR1 and CDR2: LNHDA, SQIVND (reference sequence). The full variable domain, in which reference TRBV19 and TRBJ2-1 provide the parts outside the CDR3, is DGGITQSPKYLFRKEGQNVTLSCEQNLNHDAMYWYRQDPGQGLRLIYYSQIVNDFQKGDIAEGYSVSREKKESFPLTVTSAQKNPTAFYLCASSISGLAGGTNEQFFGPGTRLTVL.

The V call is TRBV20-1, the J call TRBJ2-7; 10 bases agree with TRBD2. There are 15 residues in the CDR3. Looked up from germline, CDR1 is DFQATT and CDR2 is SNEGSKA (reference sequence). Trimming took 3 bases from V and 0 from J; bases not matched to a gene: 5. The CDR3 loop reads CSASLTSGFSYEQYF. The CDR3 nucleotides are TGCAGTGCTAGCCTGACTAGCGGGTTCTCCTACGAGCAGTACTTC.

This clonotype was observed a few times. The chain joins TRBV20-1 to TRBJ2-1, with D possibly being TRBD2 (7 bases). The V gene's germline CDR1 is DFQATT and CDR2 SNEGSKA (reference sequence). The CDR3 has 17 residues. V gave up 0 bases and J gave up 3 bases, with 18 bases separating them. The CDR3 DNA is TGCAGTGCTAGAGATTCCAGGGGCGGGAGATACTACAATGAGCAGTTCTTC. Amino acid sequence: CSARDSRGGRYYNEQFF.

V gene TRBV5-6 combines with J gene TRBJ2-2; D gene ambiguous. The CDR3 consists of 14 residues. V lost 2 bases, J lost 4 bases, and 9 bases lay in between. Germline lookup yields CDR1 SGHDT and CDR2 YYEEEE. CDR3 protein: CASSLFLGTGELFF. The CDR3 DNA is TGTGCCAGCAGCTTATTTCTGGGCACCGGGGAGCTGTTTTTT. The full variable domain, its missing parts supplied by reference TRBV5-6 and TRBJ2-2, is DAGVTQSPTHLIKTRGQQVTLRCSPKSGHDTVSWYQQALGQGPQFIFQYYEEEERQRGNFPDRFSGHQFPNYSSELNVNALLLGDSALYLCASSLFLGTGELFFGEGSRLTVL.

This clonotype was detected a few times. The CDR3: CASSQTSTGNYGYTF. The CDR3 DNA follows: TGTGCCAGCAGCCAGACCTCGACAGGGAACTATGGCTACACCTTC. This chain links TRBV7-2 with TRBJ1-2, with TRBD1 matching 7 bases. V gave up 5 bases and J gave up 2 bases; unmatched junction bases: 8. Germline assignment: CDR1 SGHTA and CDR2 FQGNSA. This CDR3 has 15 residues.

A single count supports this clonotype. The J gene is TRBJ1-5, the V gene TRBV10-3; 11 bases fit TRBD1. V lost 6 bases to trimming and J lost 7 bases; unmatched junction nucleotides: 2. The CDR3 extends over 13 amino acids. The germline CDR1 and CDR2 sequences are ENHRY and SYGVKD. The DNA of the CDR3 is TGTGCCATCAGGGGACAGGGGGAACAGCCCCAGCATTTT. It translates to CAIRGQGEQPQHF.

The rearrangement links TRBV11-2 to TRBJ1-1; D possibly corresponds to TRBD1 (6 bases). The CDR3 extends over 15 amino acids. Germline-derived CDR1 and CDR2 are SGHAT and FQNNGV. V lost 5 bases, J lost 6 bases, and 19 bases lay in between. The CDR3 nucleotides read TGTGCCAGCAGCGCAATCACCACAGGGTCTCCTGAAGCTTTCTTT. Translated, it gives CASSAITTGSPEAFF.

The rearrangement uses TRBV24-1 and TRBJ1-5, with D maybe TRBD1 (6 bases). This CDR3 contains 17 residues. The germline V and J ends were trimmed by 7 bases and 0 bases, with 18 bases remaining between them. Germline V lookup: CDR1 KGHDR, CDR2 SFDVKD. The CDR3 nucleotides are TGTGCCACCAGACCTTCGGACAGCCGAAATAGCAATCAGCCCCAGCATTTT. Its protein is CATRPSDSRNSNQPQHF.

V and J are TRBV6-1 and TRBJ1-1; the match to TRBD1 covers 8 bases. Per germline, CDR1 MNHNS and CDR2 SASEGT. V lost 0 bases and J lost 11; bases outside the gene matches: 8. The length of the CDR3 is 14 residues. DNA of the CDR3: TGTGCCAGCAGTGAAGCTGTCAGGACAGGGAAGGCTTTCTTT. Translation gives CASSEAVRTGKAFF.

The chain carries TRBV7-3 and TRBJ2-5; TRBD2 might be the D (7 bases). The V gene lost 5 bases and the J gene lost 1 base, with 17 bases spanning the gap. CDR3 size: 16 residues. CDR1 SGHTA and CDR2 FQGTGA come from the germline V gene. The CDR3 DNA follows: TGTGCCAGCAGCGTCGAAGGGGGGGGGCCCCAAGAGACCCAGTACTTC. This gives the protein CASSVEGGGPQETQYF.

The chain recombines TRBV4-3 with TRBJ2-2; no definite D call. Trimming removed 3 bases at V and 0 bases at J, with 11 bases between. From germline, CDR1 is LGHNA and CDR2 YSLEER. This CDR3 is 16 amino acids long. The CDR3 DNA reads as TGCGCCAGCAGCCAGGGGTCAGGAGCGAACACCGGGGAGCTGTTTTTT. This sequence encodes CASSQGSGANTGELFF.

This clonotype was seen a handful of times. This rearrangement joins TRBV4-1 to TRBJ1-6; D might be TRBD1 (5 bases). With 2 bases removed from V and 7 bases from J, the gap between germline ends came to 12 bases. This CDR3 is built from 15 residues. The V gene's germline CDR1 is MGHRA and CDR2 YSYEKL. CDR3 region: CASSQQGWGNSPLHF. CDR3 DNA sequence: TGCGCCAGCAGCCAACAGGGTTGGGGGAATTCACCCCTCCACTTT.